These 11 T cell receptor beta chains share one sample of origin, sequenced in a study of T cells after yellow fever vaccination. TCRdb reprocessed the 5' RACE reads with MiXCR, giving one entry per CDR3 protein. The sample carries some 120,000 distinct CDR3 sequences, approximately 9% recorded once. The sequencing here drew on CD8+ T cells sorted from PBMCs, taken on the day of the yellow fever booster vaccination. These receptors came from a man younger than 30 who received the YFV17D yellow fever vaccine.

A few counts support this clonotype. The chain has TRBV5-4 and TRBJ2-1; 12 bases align to TRBD1. Germline V gives CDR1 SGHNT, CDR2 YYREEE (reference sequence). Trimming cost V 3 bases and J 6 bases; bases outside gene matches: 4. The CDR3 runs 15 residues. The CDR3 sequence: CASSYRDRGLNEQFF. The CDR3 DNA is TGTGCCAGCAGCTACCGGGACAGGGGGCTCAATGAGCAGTTCTTC.

This clonotype was seen a handful of times. V gene TRBV4-3 combines with J gene TRBJ2-6, with D perhaps being TRBD1 or TRBD2 (7 bases each). Germline values: CDR1 LGHNA, CDR2 YSLEER. The V end was cut by 5 bases, the J end by 4 bases, with 18 bases between. The CDR3 length is 17 residues. In DNA, the CDR3 is TGCGCCAGCAGCGACCGACAGGGAGGGTCCGGGGCCAACGTCCTGACTTTC. Its translation: CASSDRQGGSGANVLTF.

This sequence joins TRBV20-1 and TRBJ2-3, with D perhaps being TRBD1 or TRBD2 (6 bases each). This CDR3 region has 15 residues. CDR1 DFQATT and CDR2 SNEGSKA come from the germline V gene (reference sequence). V lost 5 bases and J 2 bases, leaving 17 bases between the germline ends. This CDR3 reads CSAPPARGATDTQYF. The CDR3 nucleotides read TGCAGTGCTCCACCGGCGAGGGGGGCCACAGATACGCAGTATTTT.

This clonotype was detected only a few times. This chain connects TRBV10-2 to TRBJ1-2; unclear D gene. V lost 5 bases and J 2 bases, leaving 9 bases between the germline ends. This CDR3 has 13 amino acids. The germline V gene has CDR1 WSHSY and CDR2 SAAADI. The CDR3 nucleotides are TGCGCCAGCAGTCTCGGAGAGAACTATGGCTACACCTTC. It encodes CASSLGENYGYTF.

This clonotype was observed a few times. This chain joins TRBV5-1 and TRBJ2-7, with 7 bases that match TRBD2. V shed 4 bases, J shed 5 bases, and the junction held 15 bases outside the gene matches. The CDR3 totals 16 residues. Per the germline V gene, CDR1 is SGHRS and CDR2 is YFSETQ. The CDR3 DNA is TGCGCCAGCAGCCCCCCCGCTAGCGGTGTCGCCCACGAGCAGTACTTC. It specifies CASSPPASGVAHEQYF. Full variable domain (rest looked up from reference TRBV5-1 and TRBJ2-7): KAGVTQTPRYLIKTRGQQVTLSCSPISGHRSVSWYQQTPGQGLQFLFEYFSETQRNKGNFPGRFSGRQFSNSRSEMNVSTLELGDSALYLCASSPPASGVAHEQYFGPGTRLTVT.

The V gene is TRBV20-1, the J gene TRBJ2-7, with TRBD1 identical over 8 bases. Looked up from germline, CDR1 is DFQATT and CDR2 is SNEGSKA (reference sequence). V was pared by 1 base and J by 3 bases, with 8 bases of the junction left unmatched. The CDR3 totals 15 residues. The DNA for the CDR3 is TGCAGTGCTAGAGTTACCGGGACAGGAGTCTACGAGCAGTACTTC. Protein: CSARVTGTGVYEQYF.

This chain joins TRBV7-9 and TRBJ2-2, with 11 bases identical to TRBD2. Trimming took 5 bases from V and 0 from J; bases not matched to a gene: 8. CDR1 and CDR2 (germline): SEHNR, FQNEAQ (reference sequence). CDR3 length equals 18 residues. The CDR3 reads CASSEPLAGVSNTGELFF. Here the CDR3 DNA reads TGTGCCAGCAGCGAGCCACTAGCGGGGGTTTCGAACACCGGGGAGCTGTTTTTT.

This clonotype showed up many times. DNA for the CDR3: TGTGCCACCAGCAGAGTGGGGGTCTCCTACAATGAGCAGTTCTTC. Its translation is CATSRVGVSYNEQFF. The gene calls are TRBV15 and TRBJ2-1; D tentatively fits TRBD1 or TRBD2 (5 bases each). V gave up 1 base and J gave up 0 bases, with 7 bases separating them. CDR3 size: 15 residues. Germline-derived CDR1 and CDR2 are LNHNV and YYDKDF (reference sequence).

This clonotype was seen once. This sequence joins TRBV7-2 and TRBJ1-2, with D maybe TRBD1 (5 bases). Germline V gene data show CDR1 as SGHTA and CDR2 as FQGNSA. The V gene lost 6 bases and the J gene lost 7 bases, with 9 bases spanning the gap. This CDR3 region has 11 residues. The DNA for the CDR3 is TGTGCCAGCAGGGGGGAAATTGGCTACACCTTC. This codes for CASRGEIGYTF.

This chain joins TRBV15 and TRBJ2-5, with 7 positions matching TRBD1. Per germline, CDR1 LNHNV and CDR2 YYDKDF (reference sequence). V gave up 7 bases and J gave up 3 bases; unmatched junction bases: 5. This CDR3 has 13 residues. Here the CDR3 reads CATTYGTEETQYF. DNA for the CDR3: TGTGCCACCACTTACGGGACAGAAGAGACCCAGTACTTC.

The V and J genes are TRBV5-8 and TRBJ1-1, with TRBD1 matching over 9 bases. The length of the CDR3 is 14 residues. Germline CDR1 and CDR2: SGHTS and YDEGEE. The V gene end was trimmed by 0 bases and the J gene end by 3 bases; junction bases not matched to a gene: 0. CDR3 nucleotide sequence: TGTGCCAGCAGCTTGGACAGGGGGCACACTGAAGCTTTCTTT. Encoded protein: CASSLDRGHTEAFF.